Sequencing of this T cell receptor beta chain was carried out in a study of blood T cell repertoires in COVID-19. About the study: Researchers got acute and convalescent COVID-19 samples from the United States, Italy and Spain. The cDNA or gDNA used as material had been derived from T cells, B-cell-depleted T cells, or PBMCs.

The CDR3 is 19 amino acids. J gave up 2 bases and V 2 bases, and 15 bases lay outside the gene matches. CDR1 SGHDT and CDR2 YYEEEE come from the germline V gene. This clone was counted between two and nine times. Study processing details: Reference gene primer amplification yielded estimated nucleated cell counts. TCRdb's table, derived via immunoSEQ multiplex PCR, lists solely in-frame clones and lacks some. V and J calls and clone size follow that table, whereas D and trimming were derived from the DNA. The sample records about 85,000 clones, around 88% being singletons. The TCR originated in an elderly woman with acute or convalescent COVID-19. J is TRBJ2-5 and V is TRBV5-6; 10 bases map to TRBD1. The specimen was peripheral blood. CDR3 in amino acids: CASSLRTGGILAIQETQYF. Here the CDR3 DNA reads TGTGCCAGCAGCTTAAGGACAGGGGGTATCCTAGCGATTCAAGAGACCCAGTACTTC. The whole variable domain, remainder taken from reference TRBV5-6 and TRBJ2-5, is DAGVTQSPTHLIKTRGQQVTLRCSPKSGHDTVSWYQQALGQGPQFIFQYYEEEERQRGNFPDRFSGHQFPNYSSELNVNALLLGDSALYLCASSLRTGGILAIQETQYFGPGTRLLVL.